These 15 T cell receptor beta chains were all obtained from the same sample, sequenced in a study of regulatory T cells in long-lasting Graves disease. Time point reported: newly diagnosed GD, antithyroid drugs for less than 3 months. RNA isolated from PBMCs was used to make the TCR library. With iRepertoire HTBI primers and Arm-PCR of CDR3 regions, TCR beta libraries were built. MiXCR, run by TCRdb on the multiplex PCR reads, gives a single entry per CDR3 protein. The sample has 360,000 or so distinct CDR3 sequences, roughly 16% seen once. These data also formed part of another study, on T cells in Graves' hyperthyroidism and ophthalmopathy.

The sequenced sample was peripheral blood mononuclear cells (PBMCs), obtained at new diagnosis, from a patient treated with antithyroid drugs. The receptors were gathered from a woman aged 18-29 years with Graves disease.

This clonotype was counted at least ten times. The gene calls are TRBV28 and TRBJ2-1, with D uncertain. This CDR3 is 14 amino acids long. V was clipped by 2 bases and J by 0 bases, with 5 bases between them. Germline CDR1 MDHEN, CDR2 SYDVKM. The CDR3, as DNA: TGTGCCAGCAGTTTACGGAGCTCCTACAATGAGCAGTTCTTC. Its translation is CASSLRSSYNEQFF.

This clonotype was observed a few times. The chain uses TRBV15 and TRBJ1-3; D remains ambiguous. The V gene's germline CDR1 is LNHNV and CDR2 YYDKDF (reference sequence). V dropped 0 bases and J dropped 4 bases, with 13 bases sitting between them. The CDR3 is 16 amino acids. DNA of the CDR3: TGTGCCACCAGCAGAGATAGTCGGCGAATGGGAAACACCATATATTTT. This gives the protein CATSRDSRRMGNTIYF.

The J gene is TRBJ1-2, the V gene TRBV9; D ambiguous. The CDR3 consists of 13 residues. Germline V gene sequence: CDR1 SGDLS, CDR2 YYNGEE. The V end was cut by 0 bases, the J end by 8 bases, with 11 bases between. This CDR3 reads CASSVVLGGGYTF. DNA of the CDR3: TGTGCCAGCAGCGTAGTTCTGGGAGGCGGCTACACCTTC.

This sequence joins TRBV15 and TRBJ1-2; D not resolved. Trimming pared 3 bases from V and 2 bases from J, leaving 19 bases between. The CDR3 has 17 amino acids. Germline CDR1 is LNHNV and CDR2 is YYDKDF (reference sequence). CDR3 sequence reads: CATSRSPRVEVNYGYTF. The CDR3 nucleotides are TGTGCCACCAGCAGGTCCCCGCGGGTTGAGGTCAACTATGGCTACACCTTC.

The chain carries TRBV2 and TRBJ1-2; 7 bases are a match to TRBD1. The germline V gene has CDR1 SNHLY and CDR2 FYNNEI. The CDR3 sequence is 14 residues long. V dropped 4 bases and J dropped 8; count of bases not matched to a gene: 10. The CDR3 loop is CASSVDRLRGGYTF. The CDR3 DNA reads TGTGCCAGCAGTGTGGACAGGTTGCGAGGCGGCTACACCTTC.

Of note for this clonotype: This likely comes from a read error, as the CDR3 has no conserved phenylalanine or tryptophan at its end. This rearrangement joins TRBV3-1 to TRBJ2-7; TRBD1 matches 8 bases. The CDR3 extends over 14 amino acids. Germline CDR1 LGHDT, CDR2 YNNKEL (reference sequence). The CDR3 is CAGSRQGSSYEQYL. Here the CDR3 DNA reads TGTGCCGGCAGCCGACAGGGGAGCTCCTACGAGCAGTACCTC.

The sample holds many counts of this clonotype. This chain uses TRBV7-3 with TRBJ2-1, with D unresolved. The germline V gene encodes CDR1 SGHTA and CDR2 FQGTGA. V shed 5 bases and J shed 10 bases, with 12 bases lying between them. The CDR3 spans 12 residues. CDR3 nucleotides: TGTGCCAGCAGCCCCCAGGTGGGCGAGCAGTTCTTC. The encoded protein is CASSPQVGEQFF.

This clonotype was recorded a few times. The chain employs TRBV9 and TRBJ2-1; no clear D gene. The V gene's germline CDR1 is SGDLS and CDR2 YYNGEE. V was pared by 3 bases and J by 0 bases, with 13 bases between. The CDR3 has 16 residues. CDR3 amino acids: CASSGPLVRSYNEQFF. CDR3 coding DNA: TGTGCCAGCAGCGGACCGCTTGTACGCTCCTACAATGAGCAGTTCTTC.

The rearrangement uses TRBV6-1 and TRBJ1-6, with TRBD1 matching over 7 bases. The J segment lost 0 bases and the V segment lost 4 bases, leaving 6 bases of the junction unmatched. The CDR3 covers 17 residues. Germline V gene lookup returns CDR1 MNHNS and CDR2 SASEGT. The CDR3 DNA reads as TGTGCCAGCAGTGCCAAGGACAGGAGCTCCTATAATTCACCCCTCCACTTT. Encoded protein: CASSAKDRSSYNSPLHF.

The chain combines TRBV10-3 with TRBJ2-2; TRBD1 matches at 8 bases. The germline CDR1 and CDR2 sequences are ENHRY and SYGVKD. With 11 bases clipped from V and 0 bases from J, the junction kept 8 bases outside the gene matches. The CDR3 extends over 15 amino acids. The CDR3 DNA reads TGTGCCTCGCGTCCGGGACAGGCGAACACCGGGGAGCTGTTTTTT. Translation: CASRPGQANTGELFF.

This clonotype was counted at least ten times. This chain joins TRBV12-3 or TRBV12-4 and TRBJ1-1, with 10 bases aligning to TRBD1. V trimming: 5 bases; J trimming: 5 bases; junction bases outside the gene matches: 8. The CDR3 has 15 residues. CDR3 amino acids: CASSTRDRGRTEAFF. The CDR3 DNA sequence: TGTGCCAGCAGTACCCGGGACAGGGGCCGGACTGAAGCTTTCTTT.

The chain carries TRBV2 and TRBJ1-3; possibly TRBD1 for D (6 bases). Trimming took 5 bases from V and 2 from J, leaving 19 bases between them. This CDR3 comprises 17 residues. Germline V gives CDR1 SNHLY, CDR2 FYNNEI. CDR3 amino acids: CASSRITGSGTGNTIYF. CDR3 in DNA: TGTGCCAGCAGTAGAATAACAGGGTCAGGTACTGGAAACACCATATATTTT.

Ten or more counts support this clonotype. CDR3 DNA: TGTGCCACCAGCAGAGTAGGGAAGACTAGAGAAGAGACCCAGTACTTC. Protein: CATSRVGKTREETQYF. The V call is TRBV15, the J call TRBJ2-5; D possibly corresponds to TRBD2 (6 bases). Germline values: CDR1 LNHNV, CDR2 YYDKDF (reference sequence). Trimming took off 1 base at V and 3 bases at J, with 15 bases between the two ends. The CDR3 runs 16 residues.

This clonotype was seen at least ten times. This chain connects TRBV12-3 or TRBV12-4 to TRBJ2-1; 7 positions match TRBD1. The CDR3 is 14 amino acids. With V trimmed by 5 bases and J by 4 bases, 5 bases remained unmatched. For the CDR3, the DNA is TGTGCCAGCAGTCCCGGGACAGTGTACAATGAGCAGTTCTTC. Protein: CASSPGTVYNEQFF.

Worth noting for this clonotype: A read error is the likely source, as a far larger clone sits one nucleotide away. The V gene is TRBV20-1, the J gene TRBJ2-1; D assignment may be TRBD1 or TRBD2 (7 bases each). Germline assignment: CDR1 DFQATT and CDR2 SNEGSKA (reference sequence). The CDR3 has 15 residues. Trimming removed 6 bases at V and 13 bases at J, with 28 bases between. CDR3 loop: CSAYSDRDYQETQFF. DNA for the CDR3: TGCAGTGCCTATTCCGACAGGGACTACCAAGAGACCCAGTTCTTC.